The 3 T cell receptor beta chains below all came from one sample that was sequenced in a study of shared clonotypes between healthy human individuals. Naive CD8 isolation took CD45RO-negative cells positively selected for CCR7 and excluded terminally differentiated effector memory CD45RA+ cells. Repertoires were generated with immunoSEQ multiplex PCR, while TCRdb's copy carries only in-frame clones and drops some. Among about 590,000 clones listed, around 95% were seen once. The sample was naive CD8+ T cells sorted from blood. The source of these receptors is a woman in her 30s in good health.

The gene calls are TRBV19 and TRBJ2-1; TRBD1 matches 12 bases. The germline V gene has CDR1 LNHDA and CDR2 SQIVND (reference sequence). After removal of 5 bases from V and 8 bases from J, the junction contained 7 bases not matched to a gene. This CDR3 has 15 amino acids. The CDR3 nucleotides are TGTGCCAGTAGTCTCGGGACAGGGGGCAAGTATGAGCAGTTCTTC. It encodes CASSLGTGGKYEQFF.

The genes are TRBV6-6 and TRBJ2-7; D might be TRBD1 or TRBD2, each matching 5 bases. V lost 5 bases and J lost 5, with 16 bases in between. Germline CDR1 and CDR2: MNHNY and SVGAGI (reference sequence). The CDR3 length is 14 residues. The CDR3 sequence: CASSGTGALDEQYF. As DNA, the CDR3 is TGTGCCAGCAGTGGGACCGGAGCGCTGGACGAGCAGTACTTC.

The chain has TRBV21-1 and TRBJ2-3; the D call in the table, TRBD2, was not verified against the DNA. TRBV21-1 is an annotated pseudogene. The CDR3 is made up of 12 amino acids. CDR3 region: CARRGGANTQYF. The CDR3 DNA reads as TGTGCCCGCCGGGGGGGAGCAAATACGCAGTATTTT.